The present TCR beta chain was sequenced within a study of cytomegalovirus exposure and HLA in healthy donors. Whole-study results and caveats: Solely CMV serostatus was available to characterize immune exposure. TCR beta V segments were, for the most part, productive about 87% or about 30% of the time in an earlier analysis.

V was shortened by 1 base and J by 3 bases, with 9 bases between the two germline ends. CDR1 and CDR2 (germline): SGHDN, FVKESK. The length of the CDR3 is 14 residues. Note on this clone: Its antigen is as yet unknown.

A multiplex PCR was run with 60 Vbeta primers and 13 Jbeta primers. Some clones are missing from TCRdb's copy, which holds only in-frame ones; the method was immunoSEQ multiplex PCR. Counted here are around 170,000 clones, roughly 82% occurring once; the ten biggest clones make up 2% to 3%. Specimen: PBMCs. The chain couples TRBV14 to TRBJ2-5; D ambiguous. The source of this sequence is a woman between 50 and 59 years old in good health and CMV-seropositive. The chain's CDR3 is CASSQVFSEETQYF. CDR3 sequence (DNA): TGTGCCAGCAGCCAAGTGTTCTCTGAAGAGACCCAGTACTTC. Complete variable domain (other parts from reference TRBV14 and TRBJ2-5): EAGVTQFPSHSVIEKGQTVTLRCDPISGHDNLYWYRRVMGKEIKFLLHFVKESKQDESGMPNNRFLAERTGGTYSTLKVQPAELEDSGVYFCASSQVFSEETQYFGPGTRLLVL.